The 9 T cell receptor beta chains below were found in one sample sequenced in a study of blood T cell repertoires in COVID-19. Generated by immunoSEQ multiplex PCR, the TCRdb table keeps only in-frame clones and is missing some. The data hold 60,000 to 70,000 clones, with more than 70% observed a single time. Sequencing was performed on peripheral blood. All receptors come from a man aged 50 to 59 with active COVID-19.

V and J are TRBV21-1 and TRBJ1-1. TRBV21-1 is classified as a pseudogene. This CDR3 contains 17 residues. CDR3 loop: CASSKWRGYAVNTEAFF. CDR3 in DNA: TGTGCCAGCAGCAAATGGAGGGGATACGCGGTGAACACTGAAGCTTTCTTT.

The chain uses TRBV6-5 and TRBJ1-5; weak D call: TRBD1 (5 bases). V dropped 6 bases and J dropped 1 base, with 10 bases sitting between them. Germline V lookup: CDR1 MNHEY, CDR2 SVGAGI. This CDR3 is built from 14 residues. The CDR3, as DNA: TGTGCCAGCAGCCCCGGGGGGAGCAATCAGCCCCAGCATTTT. Residues: CASSPGGSNQPQHF.

The chain couples TRBV19 to TRBJ1-1; D is perhaps TRBD1 (6 bases). The V gene's germline CDR1 is LNHDA and CDR2 SQIVND (reference sequence). Trimming pared 4 bases from V and 0 bases from J, leaving 18 bases between. The CDR3 spans 17 residues. The CDR3 region has the DNA TGTGCCAGTAGTAAAGGGGGGGAGAGGTTGATGAACACTGAAGCTTTCTTT. Translating it yields CASSKGGERLMNTEAFF.

This chain connects TRBV21-1 to TRBJ2-3; TRBD2 is the table's D call, not checked against the DNA. TRBV21-1 is designated a pseudogene. The CDR3 runs to 18 residues. The CDR3 region is CASSGTGLAGTSTDTQYF. For the CDR3, the DNA is TGTGCCAGCAGCGGAACGGGACTAGCGGGAACTAGCACAGATACGCAGTATTTT.

V gene TRBV4-2 combines with J gene TRBJ2-7; D might be TRBD1 (6 bases). V was shortened by 1 base and J by 0 bases, with 16 bases between the two germline ends. CDR1 and CDR2 from the germline V gene are LGHNA and YNFKEQ. This CDR3 is built from 17 residues. The CDR3, as DNA: TGTGCCAGCAGCCAAGTCGCCGGACAGAGAAGCTCCTACGAGCAGTACTTC. Translated: CASSQVAGQRSSYEQYF.

This clone was observed a few times. This chain connects TRBV2 to TRBJ2-2, with a weak D call TRBD1 (6 bases). The CDR3 covers 13 residues. The V and J ends lost 9 bases and 2 bases respectively, with 10 bases between them. Germline values: CDR1 SNHLY, CDR2 FYNNEI. CDR3 DNA sequence: TGTGCCAGACAGGGCTTAAACACCGGGGAGCTGTTTTTT. This encodes CARQGLNTGELFF.

The rearrangement joins TRBV6-2 or TRBV6-3 to TRBJ1-5, with D perhaps TRBD1 (6 bases). CDR3 size: 16 residues. In germline, CDR1 is MNHEY, CDR2 SVGEGT. V was clipped by 6 bases and J by 0 bases, with 15 bases between them. For the CDR3, the DNA is TGTGCCAGCAGCGACAGGTCAGGATATAGCAATCAGCCCCAGCATTTT. It codes for CASSDRSGYSNQPQHF.

This clone was recorded a few times. This chain links TRBV18 with TRBJ2-5; 8 nucleotides match TRBD2. Germline-derived CDR1 and CDR2 are KGHSH and LQKENI. The ends lost 8 bases at V and 5 bases at J; junction bases unmatched: 16. This CDR3 is 16 amino acids long. In nucleotides, the CDR3 is TGTGCCAGCCTCCCCCTTGTCGCGGGAGGTTCTGAGACCCAGTACTTC. Its translation: CASLPLVAGGSETQYF.

The J gene is TRBJ2-5, the V gene TRBV2; possibly TRBD1 for D (6 bases). This CDR3 is built from 15 residues. From germline, CDR1 is SNHLY and CDR2 FYNNEI. V was shortened by 7 bases and J by 0 bases, with 15 bases between the two germline ends. The CDR3 here is CASIEGTLYQETQYF. DNA of the CDR3: TGTGCCAGCATCGAGGGGACATTGTACCAAGAGACCCAGTACTTC.